This is a list of T cell receptor beta chains from one sample in a study of long-term antiretroviral therapy in people with HIV. The table came from immunoSEQ multiplex PCR; TCRdb's copy has only in-frame clones and leaves some out. The profile covers tens of thousands of clones, with around nine tenths appearing a single time and around 8% taken by the ten largest. Sequencing was performed on unsorted PBMCs, taken 0.2 years before starting antiretroviral therapy. Source of these receptors: a man younger than 30 with HIV. Both conserved end residues are part of each CDR3. Each record gives: clone size, J gene, CDR3 length, D gene, V gene, CDR3 DNA, CDR3 protein. The D gene is left open where the match is weak. Some rows have no size entry. The others give once, few or many, or a class for an expanded clone.

- TRBJ1-1 14 - TRBV27 TGTGCCAGCAGTCTGGGGAGCGTGAACACTGAAGCTTTCTTT CASSLGSVNTEAFF
few TRBJ1-1 12 - TRBV19 TGTGCCAGTAGTATAATTCAGGGGGAAGCTTTCTTT CASSIIQGEAFF
- TRBJ1-2 13 - TRBV6-1 TGTGCCAGTCAACCAGGTTCCAACTATGGCTACACCTTC CASQPGSNYGYTF
- TRBJ2-7 14 TRBD1 TRBV5-1 TGCGCCAGCAGCGGACAGGGTTTCGCCTACGAGCAGTACTTC CASSGQGFAYEQYF
- TRBJ2-2 13 - TRBV30 TGTGCCTGGAAACAGGGCGTACCCGGGGAGCTGTTTTTT CAWKQGVPGELFF
- TRBJ1-2 14 - TRBV6-5 TGTGCCAGCAGTTACGGAGGGCCAGGTGATGGCTACACCTTC CASSYGGPGDGYTF
- TRBJ1-1 17 TRBD1 TRBV7-2 TGTGCCAGCAGCTTAGAGGGACAGGGGTATTGGGTCACTGAAGCTTTCTTT CASSLEGQGYWVTEAFF
- TRBJ1-1 13 TRBD1 TRBV25-1 TGTGCCAGCAGTGGACAGGGGGTGTCTAGAGCTTTCTTT CASSGQGVSRAFF
- TRBJ1-2 15 - TRBV7-9 TGTGCCAGCAGCCCTGGGGACAACTTGAACTATGGCTACACCTTC CASSPGDNLNYGYTF
- TRBJ2-3 14 TRBD2 TRBV7-9 TGTGCCAGTCTAGTAGCGGGGGGGCAGGATACGCAGTATTTT CASLVAGGQDTQYF
- TRBJ2-5 13 - TRBV2 TGTGCCAGCGCTCTAGCGTCAAGAGAGACCCAGTACTTC CASALASRETQYF
- TRBJ2-3 10 - TRBV29-1 TGCAGCGTTGGTACAGATACGCAGTATTTT CSVGTDTQYF
few TRBJ1-6 14 - TRBV5-1 TGCGCCAGCAGGTGGGGGACGGCTGATTCACCCCTCCACTTT CASRWGTADSPLHF
- TRBJ2-2 12 - TRBV11-3 TGTGCCAGCAGTTATAGGGGCCGGGAGCTGTTTTTT CASSYRGRELFF
- TRBJ2-1 14 - TRBV13 TGTGCCAGCAGCTTAAGAGGGCCTCGTAATGAGCAGTTCTTC CASSLRGPRNEQFF
- TRBJ1-3 16 - TRBV7-8 TGTGCCAGCAGCTTAGTAGGGACAAGCCCTGGAAACACCATATATTTT CASSLVGTSPGNTIYF
- TRBJ1-2 13 TRBD1 TRBV29-1 TGCAGCGTTGCCGGGACAGAGGTCTATGGCTACACCTTC CSVAGTEVYGYTF
- TRBJ2-5 12 - TRBV13 TGTGCCAGCAGCCCCTTAAAAGAGACCCAGTACTTC CASSPLKETQYF
- TRBJ2-2 12 - TRBV9 TGTGCCAGCAGCGCTAACACCGGGGAGCTGTTTTTT CASSANTGELFF
few TRBJ1-2 13 - TRBV6-5 TGTGCCAGCAGTATCGGGCAGGCCTATGGCTACACCTTC CASSIGQAYGYTF
- TRBJ1-1 15 - TRBV5-4 TGTGCCAGCAGCAAGGGGGGGCAGAAGAACACTGAAGCTTTCTTT CASSKGGQKNTEAFF
- TRBJ1-1 15 - TRBV5-5 TGTGCCAGCAGCTTGTTAGGCCACCTGAACACTGAAGCTTTCTTT CASSLLGHLNTEAFF
- TRBJ2-2 12 - TRBV6-5 TGTGCCAGCAGCTCGGGGCGGGGGGAGCTGTTTTTT CASSSGRGELFF
- TRBJ1-4 14 - TRBV4-2 TGTGCCAGCAGCCAAGGGGAATCTGGCGAAAAACTGTTTTTT CASSQGESGEKLFF
- TRBJ2-1 14 TRBD2 TRBV2 TGTGCCAGCAATCCCGGGACTAGCGGCTTCAGGCAGTTCTTC CASNPGTSGFRQFF
- TRBJ1-5 14 - TRBV19 TGTGCCAGTAAGGAATACTCTAGCAATCAGCCCCAGCATTTT CASKEYSSNQPQHF
- TRBJ2-3 15 - TRBV7-3 TGTGCCAGCAGCTCAACCGGACTTAACACAGATACGCAGTATTTT CASSSTGLNTDTQYF
few TRBJ2-7 10 - TRBV20-1 TGCAGTGCCGCCGACCACGAGCAGTACTTC CSAADHEQYF
- TRBJ2-1 13 - TRBV7-9 TGTGCCAGCAGCTTAGTGTCTTACAATGAGCAGTTCTTC CASSLVSYNEQFF
- TRBJ2-5 16 TRBD1 TRBV19 TGTGCCAGTAATCGCCCGTTTAGACAGGGACAGGAGACCCAGTACTTC CASNRPFRQGQETQYF
- TRBJ2-7 12 - TRBV7-9 TGTGCCAGCAGCTTAGACGTAGGGACTCCTAACTTC CASSLDVGTPNF
- TRBJ1-5 14 TRBD1 TRBV5-1 TGCGCCAGCAGCTTAGGGGGCCCTGATCAGCCCCAGCATTTT CASSLGGPDQPQHF
- TRBJ2-7 13 - TRBV11-3 TGTGCCAGCAGCTCCGACACTACCTACGAGCAGTACTTC CASSSDTTYEQYF
- TRBJ2-3 13 - TRBV4-3 TGCGCCAGCAGCCAAGAGAGGGTTGATACGCAGTATTTT CASSQERVDTQYF
once TRBJ2-7 15 TRBD2 TRBV7-2 TGTGCCAGCAGTACTACCGGGACTAGCGGGAGCGAGCAGTACTTC CASSTTGTSGSEQYF
- TRBJ2-1 15 TRBD2 TRBV5-1 TGCGCCAGCAGCTTGTCGGCGGGGGGGCCGGGTGAGCAGTTCTTC CASSLSAGGPGEQFF
- TRBJ2-2 14 - TRBV6-5 TGTGCCAGCAGTTACTCGAAGGCTGGCGGGGAGCTGTTTTTT CASSYSKAGGELFF
- TRBJ2-4 15 TRBD1 TRBV7-2 TGTGCCAGCAGCAGCCGGGACAGGATTGGGGACATTCAGTACTTC CASSSRDRIGDIQYF
- TRBJ1-5 13 - TRBV30 TGTGCCTGGACCGGGGATACTAGTCAGCCCCAGCATTTT CAWTGDTSQPQHF
- TRBJ2-2 14 - TRBV9 TGTGCCAGCAGCGGGGTGGACTACACCGGGGAGCTGTTTTTT CASSGVDYTGELFF
- TRBJ2-7 14 - TRBV19 TGTGCCAGTAGTACCACCGGGGGCGCCTACGAGCAGTACTTC CASSTTGGAYEQYF
- TRBJ1-2 13 TRBD1 TRBV7-9 TGTGCCAGCAGATTGGGACAGGGCGATGGCTACACCTTC CASRLGQGDGYTF
- TRBJ2-1 16 - TRBV9 TGTGCCAGCAGCGCTAATACAGGGGGAGGGTACAATGAGCAGTTCTTC CASSANTGGGYNEQFF
- TRBJ2-3 15 - TRBV15 TGTGCCACCAGCAGAGATCGTGATAGCACAGATACGCAGTATTTT CATSRDRDSTDTQYF
- TRBJ1-2 15 - TRBV9 TGTGCCAGCAGCGTTTCGCAGGGGACTTACTATGGCTACACCTTC CASSVSQGTYYGYTF
- TRBJ1-4 12 - TRBV4-3 TGCGCCAGCAGCCGCGGTGACGAAAAACTGTTTTTT CASSRGDEKLFF
- TRBJ2-3 14 - TRBV5-1 TGCGCCAGCAGCCCCCAAACTAGCACAGATACGCAGTATTTT CASSPQTSTDTQYF
- TRBJ2-5 12 - TRBV6-5 TGTGCCGCCCGGGACAAGATACAGACCCAGTACTTC CAARDKIQTQYF